This T cell receptor (beta chain) was identified in a study of OX40 agonist ivuxolimab in advanced cancers. Background for the entire study: Ivuxolimab was a fully human IgG2 agonistic monoclonal antibody targeting the costimulatory receptor OX40 (CD134). Intravenous ivuxolimab was administered to patients every 2 weeks at six dose levels: 0.01, 0.1, 0.3, 1.5, 3 and 10 mg/kg. Of the roughly 52 patients in dose escalation, 19 had hepatocellular carcinoma, about 15 had melanoma, 9 had renal cell carcinoma and 9 had head and neck cancer. The dose-escalation cohort was 82.7% male with a mean age of about 58 years, ranging from roughly 20 to 80. Patients were allowed to have had prior anti-PD-1, anti-PD-L1 or anti-CTLA-4 therapy, and 40% of the dose-escalation patients had previously received checkpoint inhibitors. Three dose-escalation patients achieved partial responses, one with hepatocellular carcinoma and two with cutaneous melanoma. The point of sequencing TCRbeta in the periphery was to test whether ivuxolimab changed TCR sequence diversity and drove clonal T-cell expansion. The monotherapy dose-escalation portion (N ≈ 50 patients) of the phase I ivuxolimab trial is reported in the paper. Here is what the overall study found, with its caveats: Which antigens the clonally expanded peripheral T cells were specific for was not determined. Partial responders in the 0.1-3.0 mg/kg groups had among the lowest normalized peripheral clonal expansion, especially among CD8+ T cells. Low levels of normalized T-cell clonal expansion were also seen in some nonresponding patients. On average, CD8+ T cells showed more expanded clones than CD4+ T cells after ivuxolimab. At doses of 0.1 to 3.0 mg/kg, clonal expansion of both CD4+ and CD8+ blood T cells was observed from baseline to week 6.

The trial excluded patients who had a history of autoimmune disease or were on systemic immunosuppression. Peripheral blood for TCR sequencing was drawn from every dose cohort at baseline, at cycle 4 day 1 and at cycle 7 day 1. Samples were obtained from an open-label, multicenter, first-in-human phase I dose-escalation trial of ivuxolimab. Adults with locally advanced or metastatic head and neck squamous cell, hepatocellular, melanoma or renal cell carcinoma were enrolled in the trial. CD4+ and CD8+ T cells were sorted separately from peripheral blood before TCR sequencing. Genomic DNA was isolated from the sorted cells so that the TCRbeta CDR3 region could be sequenced. The immunoSEQ Assay was used to sequence the TCRbeta CDR3 regions. This is the immuneACCESS table as TCRdb keeps it, with only in-frame sequences that have V and J called. A part of the clones is gone; compared with another copy, unresolved V genes explain less than half, and the rest is unexplained. The sample table shows 98,000 or so clones, and roughly 94% are seen once. The top ten constitute around 0.17% of the sample.

This clone was recorded once. The clone's antigen remains unknown. Base qualities are not recorded, but no much larger clone differs from it by a single base. Sequenced here: CD4+ or CD8+ T cells sorted from blood, sampled in a trial of the OX40 agonist ivuxolimab. The receptor comes from an adult with an advanced solid tumor such as melanoma, head and neck, liver or kidney cancer.

The DNA sequence is given as TGCGCCAGCAGCGTCCAAGGGCTGGATAGCAATCAGCCCCAGCATTTT. Its product reads: CASSVQGLDSNQPQHF. The rearrangement joined TRBV5-1 to TRBJ1-5; no D gene call is confident. From the cysteine up to the phenylalanine, the CDR3 has a length of 16 residues. The read is trimmed to its CDR3 DNA, 48 bases read in frame from base 1. V was cut back by 4 bases and J by 0 bases, leaving a gap of 14 bases between them. CDR1 and CDR2, per the germline V gene, are SGHRS and YFSETQ.